Following are 32 T cell receptor beta chains from one sample sequenced in a study of T cells in Graves' hyperthyroidism and ophthalmopathy. Regions amplified from RNA transcripts were the TCR beta CDR3 regions. Using the HTBI primer set, a first-round RT-PCR was run on the TCR CDR3. TCRdb analysed the multiplex PCR reads with MiXCR anew, one entry per CDR3 protein. Here the sample spans about 500,000 distinct CDR3 sequences, around 16% being singletons. Sequencing input: blood. The source is a woman aged 25 to 45 with Graves' ophthalmopathy.

V gene TRBV11-3 combines with J gene TRBJ2-7; maybe TRBD1 (5 bases). The CDR3 extends over 13 amino acids. The V end was cut by 5 bases, the J end by 3 bases, with 11 bases between. Germline V gives CDR1 SGHNT, CDR2 YENEEA. CDR3 loop: CASSARQIYEQYF. CDR3 nucleotides: TGTGCCAGCAGCGCCAGACAGATCTACGAGCAGTACTTC.

The table lists this clonotype with many counts. The V gene is TRBV2, the J gene TRBJ2-7; no firm D call. CDR1 is SNHLY and CDR2 is FYNNEI in the germline V gene. The CDR3 length is 16 residues. The V end was cut by 9 bases, the J end by 6 bases, with 27 bases between. This CDR3 reads CASGYWRRAFLPEQYF. The CDR3 DNA sequence: TGTGCCAGTGGGTACTGGAGAAGAGCATTTTTACCCGAGCAGTACTTC.

This sequence joins TRBV7-8 and TRBJ1-3; perhaps TRBD1 as D (5 bases). CDR3 size: 14 residues. Trimming shortened V by 3 bases and J by 4 bases, and 10 bases separated the two germline ends. CDR1 and CDR2 from the germline V gene are SGHVS and FQNEAQ. The CDR3: CASSFGAAGNTIYF. The CDR3 DNA sequence: TGTGCCAGCAGCTTTGGGGCAGCCGGAAACACCATATATTTT.

This clonotype was counted only a few times. The CDR3 region is CASSQAGLTGELFF. CDR3 DNA: TGCGCCAGCAGCCAAGCAGGGCTCACCGGGGAGCTGTTTTTT. The genes are TRBV4-3 and TRBJ2-2; D is perhaps TRBD1 (5 bases). The CDR3 contains 14 residues. Per the germline V gene, CDR1 is LGHNA and CDR2 is YSLEER. V shed 1 base and J shed 4 bases, with 7 bases lying between them.

This clonotype appeared many times. The chain combines TRBV2 with TRBJ1-5, with TRBD1 identical over 10 bases. V lost 6 bases, J lost 3 bases, and 5 bases stayed unmatched. CDR3 length: 15 amino acids. Germline V CDR1 and CDR2: SNHLY, FYNNEI. The CDR3 is CASRAGTGVNQPQHF. The CDR3 DNA sequence: TGTGCCAGCAGGGCCGGGACAGGGGTCAATCAGCCCCAGCATTTT.

This clonotype was recorded a few times. The chain uses TRBV6-1 and TRBJ2-7, with D tentatively TRBD1 (6 bases). Trimming took off 6 bases at V and 7 bases at J, with 19 bases between the two ends. Germline V CDR1 and CDR2: MNHNS, SASEGT. The CDR3 is 14 residues long. CDR3 DNA: TGTGCCAGCAGCCGGGACACACTCGGATGGGAGCAGTACTTC. Amino acid sequence: CASSRDTLGWEQYF.

This clonotype has more than one count but fewer than ten. V usage is TRBV5-4 and J usage is TRBJ2-6, with 10 nucleotides matching TRBD1. The germline CDR1 and CDR2 sequences are SGHNT and YYREEE (reference sequence). V was clipped by 3 bases and J by 0 bases; unmatched bases: 9. This CDR3 contains 19 residues. DNA of the CDR3: TGTGCCAGCAGCTCGCCCCGGGACAGGGGCTCCTCTGGGGCCAACGTCCTGACTTTC. Encoded protein: CASSSPRDRGSSGANVLTF.

The V and J genes are TRBV5-1 and TRBJ2-1; 9 bases are shared with TRBD1. V lost 3 bases and J lost 2; bases outside the gene matches: 0. CDR1 and CDR2 from the germline V gene are SGHRS and YFSETQ. This CDR3 comprises 14 residues. The CDR3 DNA sequence: TGCGCCAGCAGCTGGGACAGGGCCTACAATGAGCAGTTCTTC. Its protein is CASSWDRAYNEQFF.

With regard to this clonotype: A much larger clone differs by one base, so this may be a read error. The chain carries TRBV7-2 and TRBJ2-1; possibly TRBD1 or TRBD2 for D (5 bases each). V was trimmed by 6 bases and J by 9 bases, leaving 18 bases between them. The CDR3 spans 14 residues. In germline, CDR1 is SGHTA, CDR2 FQGNSA. This chain's CDR3 is CASRQGTNNGEQFF. The CDR3, as DNA: TGTGCCAGCAGGCAAGGGACCAACAATGGTGAGCAGTTCTTC. Full variable domain (missing parts from reference TRBV7-2 and TRBJ2-1): GAGVSQSPSNKVTEKGKDVELRCDPISGHTALYWYRQSLGQGLEFLIYFQGNSAPDKSGLPSDRFSAERTGGSVSTLTIQRTQQEDSAVYLCASRQGTNNGEQFFGPGTRLTVL.

V usage is TRBV4-3 and J usage is TRBJ1-6; D may be TRBD1 (6 bases). The CDR3 has 17 residues. Trimming took off 0 bases at V and 6 bases at J, with 15 bases between the two ends. Germline lookup yields CDR1 LGHNA and CDR2 YSLEER. The CDR3 sequence is CASSQDPRGAGNSPLHF. Here the CDR3 DNA reads TGCGCCAGCAGCCAAGATCCCCGGGGGGCGGGTAATTCACCCCTCCACTTT.

This chain joins TRBV29-1 and TRBJ1-3; D is ambiguous. CDR3 size: 15 residues. V was clipped by 5 bases and J by 4 bases, with 18 bases between them. Germline CDR1 reads SQVTM; CDR2 reads ANQGSEA. This CDR3 reads CSVLSTRDKGNTIYF. The CDR3 DNA sequence: TGCAGCGTTCTCTCGACCCGGGATAAAGGAAACACCATATATTTT. Drawing the rest from reference TRBV29-1 and TRBJ1-3, the complete variable domain is SAVISQKPSRDICQRGTSLTIQCQVDSQVTMMFWYRQQPGQSLTLIATANQGSEATYESGFVIDKFPISRPNLTFSTLTVSNMSPEDSSIYLCSVLSTRDKGNTIYFGEGSWLTVV.

This sequence joins TRBV6-1 and TRBJ2-1, with a tentative D call TRBD1 (6 bases). The germline V gene has CDR1 MNHNS and CDR2 SASEGT. The ends were cut back, 6 bases at V and 7 bases at J, with 19 bases in the middle. The CDR3 length is 15 residues. CDR3 DNA: TGTGCCAGCAGCCAAGGACAAGGGGGTGGGAATGAGCAGTTCTTC. Translated, it gives CASSQGQGGGNEQFF.

In its sample, this clonotype was seen a few times. The rearrangement joins TRBV19 to TRBJ2-4, with a weak D call TRBD2 (5 bases). Trimming took off 1 base at V and 8 bases at J, with 6 bases between the two ends. Germline-derived CDR1 and CDR2 are LNHDA and SQIVND (reference sequence). This CDR3 has 12 residues. The CDR3 DNA follows: TGTGCCAGTAGTATAGGGACTGACATTCAGTACTTC. Translating gives CASSIGTDIQYF.

A remark on this clonotype: A read error may be the cause here, since a much bigger clone is one base away. The chain is built from TRBV28 and TRBJ1-2; possible D gene TRBD1, 6 bases. The CDR3 has 14 amino acids. Germline-derived CDR1 and CDR2 are MDHEN and SYDVKM. V was clipped by 5 bases and J by 8 bases, with 18 bases between them. CDR3 protein: CASSAEGGPWGYTF. CDR3 DNA: TGTGCCAGCAGTGCAGAGGGGGGCCCTTGGGGCTACACCTTC.

This clonotype was observed at least ten times. The chain joins TRBV30 to TRBJ2-1, with 12 bases lining up with TRBD2. V lost 4 bases and J lost 9; bases outside the gene matches: 10. CDR3 length: 15 amino acids. The V gene's germline CDR1 is GTSNPN and CDR2 SVGIG (reference sequence). CDR3: CAWIPRLAGVFEQFF. In DNA, the CDR3 is TGTGCCTGGATCCCTCGACTAGCGGGAGTTTTTGAGCAGTTCTTC.

The chain joins TRBV24-1 to TRBJ2-1, with 12 bases lining up with TRBD2. Trimming cost V 2 bases and J 10 bases; bases outside gene matches: 11. Germline loops: CDR1 KGHDR, CDR2 SFDVKD. This CDR3 spans 17 amino acids. CDR3 sequence (DNA): TGTGCCACCAGTGATTCCCTGCCTAGCGGGAGGGCCGAGGAGCAGTTCTTC. It yields the protein CATSDSLPSGRAEEQFF.

This clonotype was counted only a few times. The V and J genes are TRBV6-2 or TRBV6-3 and TRBJ2-3, with 8 bases identical to TRBD2. The CDR3 runs 19 residues. The germline gives CDR1 MNHEY, CDR2 SVGEGT. V gave up 6 bases and J gave up 0 bases; unmatched junction bases: 17. The DNA for the CDR3 is TGTGCCAGCAGCTTTAACTTCTTTAGCGGGATCGCGAGCACAGATACGCAGTATTTT. The encoded protein is CASSFNFFSGIASTDTQYF.

Ten or more counts support this clonotype. The chain links TRBV7-2 to TRBJ1-1; possible D gene TRBD1, 5 bases. V shed 1 base and J shed 4 bases, with 10 bases lying between them. Germline V CDR1 and CDR2: SGHTA, FQGNSA. This CDR3 is 14 amino acids long. The DNA of the CDR3 is TGTGCCAGCAGCTTAGAGGGGTCGTTCACTGAAGCTTTCTTT. Translating it yields CASSLEGSFTEAFF.

This clonotype was picked up a small number of times. This chain connects TRBV27 to TRBJ2-3; unclear D gene. Trimming took off 5 bases at V and 4 bases at J, with 22 bases between the two ends. This CDR3 has 17 residues. In germline, CDR1 is MNHEY, CDR2 SMNVEV (reference sequence). This CDR3 is CASSPLTKPGFADTQYF. The CDR3 DNA reads as TGTGCCAGCAGTCCATTGACGAAGCCCGGTTTCGCAGATACGCAGTATTTT.

This clonotype was picked up many times. J is TRBJ1-1 and V is TRBV30; no definite D call. Trimming left V 6 bases short and J 4 bases short, with 9 bases between. The V gene's germline CDR1 is GTSNPN and CDR2 SVGIG (reference sequence). The CDR3 totals 11 residues. CDR3 sequence reads: CACYEGTEAFF. The CDR3 DNA sequence: TGTGCCTGTTACGAGGGCACTGAAGCTTTCTTT.

Many counts were recorded for this clonotype. The chain joins TRBV5-6 to TRBJ2-1, with D maybe TRBD1 (6 bases). Per germline, CDR1 SGHDT and CDR2 YYEEEE. V was trimmed by 2 bases and J by 1 base, leaving 13 bases between them. This CDR3 spans 16 amino acids. CDR3 amino acids: CASSLAGAISYNEQFF. DNA for the CDR3: TGTGCCAGCAGCTTAGCAGGGGCGATATCCTACAATGAGCAGTTCTTC.

The V gene is TRBV5-1, the J gene TRBJ1-5; 9 nucleotides agree with TRBD1. The J segment lost 7 bases and the V segment lost 8 bases, leaving 13 bases of the junction unmatched. The CDR3 totals 15 residues. Germline CDR1 SGHRS, CDR2 YFSETQ. This chain's CDR3 is CARDRGSDSSQPQHF. In DNA, the CDR3 is TGCGCCAGAGACAGGGGGTCGGACTCATCCCAGCCCCAGCATTTT. Together with reference TRBV5-1 and TRBJ1-5, the CDR3 gives the full variable domain: KAGVTQTPRYLIKTRGQQVTLSCSPISGHRSVSWYQQTPGQGLQFLFEYFSETQRNKGNFPGRFSGRQFSNSRSEMNVSTLELGDSALYLCARDRGSDSSQPQHFGDGTRLSIL.

This clonotype turned up a few times. V and J are TRBV7-3 and TRBJ1-2; possible D gene TRBD1, 5 bases. Germline CDR1 and CDR2: SGHTA and FQGTGA. Trimming pared 5 bases from V and 5 bases from J, leaving 12 bases between. The CDR3 consists of 13 residues. Here the CDR3 reads CASSTDSGYGYTF. The CDR3 DNA is TGTGCCAGCAGCACTGACAGCGGGTATGGCTACACCTTC.

This sequence joins TRBV28 and TRBJ1-2; 7 positions match TRBD1. V shed 2 bases, J shed 7 bases, and the junction held 7 bases outside the gene matches. The CDR3 is 14 residues long. Germline V CDR1 and CDR2: MDHEN, SYDVKM. The CDR3 DNA reads as TGTGCCAGCAGTTTACTCCCAGGGGGTGGTGGCTACACCTTC. This translates into CASSLLPGGGGYTF.

This clonotype was found a few times. The chain employs TRBV6-1 and TRBJ2-2; TRBD1 matches at 11 bases. The CDR3 runs to 18 residues. The V and J ends lost 2 bases and 7 bases, in that order; junction bases with no gene match: 12. CDR1 is MNHNS, CDR2 SASEGT, per germline. Written as DNA, the CDR3 is TGTGCCAGCAGTGAACGGCTCCCCGGACAGGGGGCTGGCGGGGAGCTGTTTTTT. Its translation is CASSERLPGQGAGGELFF.

This clonotype was seen at least ten times. The chain employs TRBV28 and TRBJ1-2; 7 bases match TRBD1. The V and J ends lost 5 bases and 8 bases, in that order; junction bases with no gene match: 11. The CDR3 covers 14 residues. In germline, CDR1 is MDHEN, CDR2 SYDVKM. This chain's CDR3 is CASSAGQVGEGYTF. The CDR3 DNA reads TGTGCCAGCAGTGCAGGACAGGTGGGGGAGGGCTACACCTTC.

This clonotype was counted many times. The chain recombines TRBV2 with TRBJ2-3; the match to TRBD2 covers 12 bases. Germline assignment: CDR1 SNHLY and CDR2 FYNNEI. The CDR3 is made up of 16 amino acids. V shed 5 bases, J shed 7 bases, and the junction held 10 bases outside the gene matches. The CDR3 DNA follows: TGTGCCAGCAGTCCCAGGACTAGCGGGGCAACCAATACGCAGTATTTT. Its translation: CASSPRTSGATNTQYF. The whole variable domain, remainder taken from reference TRBV2 and TRBJ2-3, is EPEVTQTPSHQVTQMGQEVILRCVPISNHLYFYWYRQILGQKVEFLVSFYNNEISEKSEIFDDQFSVERPDGSNFTLKIRSTKLEDSAMYFCASSPRTSGATNTQYFGPGTRLTVL.

V and J are TRBV7-6 and TRBJ1-1, with D unclear. CDR1 is SGHVS and CDR2 is FNYEAQ in the germline V gene. V was clipped by 4 bases and J by 6 bases, with 9 bases between them. This CDR3 has 12 residues. The CDR3 nucleotides read TGTGCCAGCAGCTCCTACACAGCTGAAGCTTTCTTT. It yields the protein CASSSYTAEAFF.

The chain links TRBV6-5 to TRBJ2-3; D is unclear. The V gene lost 0 bases and the J gene lost 4 bases, with 5 bases spanning the gap. This CDR3 comprises 13 residues. The V gene's germline CDR1 is MNHEY and CDR2 SVGAGI. The CDR3 DNA reads as TGTGCCAGCAGTTACTCGGTCTCAGATACGCAGTATTTT. This gives the protein CASSYSVSDTQYF.

This clonotype occurred many times. The J gene is TRBJ2-3, the V gene TRBV3-1; a possible D gene is TRBD2 (6 bases). The germline V gene encodes CDR1 LGHDT and CDR2 YNNKEL (reference sequence). The V and J ends lost 3 bases and 4 bases respectively, with 11 bases between them. The CDR3 is 14 amino acids. The CDR3 protein is CASSQLAGPDTQYF. The CDR3 DNA reads as TGTGCCAGCAGCCAGTTGGCGGGACCAGATACGCAGTATTTT.

In this sample, this clonotype turned up many times. The chain has TRBV27 and TRBJ2-7; TRBD1 matches 8 bases. V lost 5 bases and J lost 2; bases outside the gene matches: 8. The CDR3 has 15 residues. Germline V gene lookup returns CDR1 MNHEY and CDR2 SMNVEV (reference sequence). CDR3 sequence (DNA): TGTGCCAGCAGTGGGGAAGGACAGGGACCCTACGAGCAGTACTTC. It specifies CASSGEGQGPYEQYF.

This clonotype was observed a handful of times. The chain combines TRBV12-3 or TRBV12-4 with TRBJ1-2, with no clear D. There are 13 residues in the CDR3. Trimming cost V 6 bases and J 4 bases, with 12 bases left between them. CDR3 region: CASRGASLYGYTF. DNA for the CDR3: TGTGCCAGCAGGGGAGCCAGCCTCTATGGCTACACCTTC.